The present T cell receptor beta chain was sequenced within a study of blood T cell repertoires in COVID-19. Study-wide context: Sources were T cells, B-cell-depleted T cells, or PBMCs; the material itself was cDNA or gDNA.

The CDR3 numbers 14 amino acids, ends counted. Germline CDR1 is SGHKS and CDR2 is YYEKEE (reference sequence). This table comes from immunoSEQ multiplex PCR, and its TCRdb copy is limited to in-frame clones, with some not included. The repertoire includes approximately 74,000 clones, 85% to 95% of them detected once, and 4.5% to 5.5% sits in the top ten. With regard to this clone: Here the CDR3 omits its conserved ending phenylalanine or tryptophan, so a read error is the likely source. It is unclear where the CDR3 begins or ends on the DNA, so no DNA is shown, and the CDR3 is as TCRdb lists it.

The TCR originated in a woman aged 60 to 75 with active COVID-19. The chain couples TRBV5-5 to TRBJ2-4; the tabulated D call, TRBD2, remains unverified against the DNA. The sample was peripheral blood. CDR3 sequence: CASSLVASGMVTVL.